These 25 T cell receptor beta chains were sequenced from one sample in a study of blood T cell repertoires in COVID-19. TCRdb's copy holds only in-frame clones and misses some; the assay was immunoSEQ multiplex PCR. The sample has about 200,000 clones, 79% seen once. Material: peripheral blood. All receptors derive from a woman between 35 and 50 years old with COVID-19, enrolled during active disease.

A few counts support this clone. V gene TRBV29-1 combines with J gene TRBJ2-7; no clear D. Germline-derived CDR1 and CDR2 are SQVTM and ANQGSEA. This CDR3 is 14 amino acids long. Trimming cost V 6 bases and J 1 base, with 16 bases left between them. CDR3 DNA: TGCAGCGTCGCCCTCTCACTCGGGTCCTACGAGCAGTACTTC. Amino acids: CSVALSLGSYEQYF.

The J gene is TRBJ2-5, the V gene TRBV5-6; D gene unclear. There are 11 residues in the CDR3. Between the trimmed V and J ends, which lost 5 bases and 1 base, there was a span of 3 bases. Germline V CDR1 and CDR2: SGHDT, YYEEEE. In DNA, the CDR3 is TGTGCCAGCAGTCTCCAAGAGACCCAGTACTTC. Translation: CASSLQETQYF.

The J gene is TRBJ1-1, the V gene TRBV5-5; D call uncertain. V was shortened by 3 bases and J by 0 bases, with 21 bases between the two germline ends. CDR1 SGHKS and CDR2 YYEKEE come from the germline V gene (reference sequence). This CDR3 is built from 18 residues. CDR3 DNA sequence: TGTGCCAGCAGCTCTTCCCGGACGGGGAACTTAATGAACACTGAAGCTTTCTTT. Amino acid sequence: CASSSSRTGNLMNTEAFF.

The chain has TRBV4-1 and TRBJ2-2, with D maybe TRBD1 (6 bases). Germline values: CDR1 MGHRA, CDR2 YSYEKL. This CDR3 has 14 residues. Trimming left V 1 base short and J 4 bases short, with 7 bases between. The DNA for the CDR3 is TGCGCCAGCAGCCAAGGACAGGCCACCGGGGAGCTGTTTTTT. This translates into CASSQGQATGELFF.

V usage is TRBV15 and J usage is TRBJ1-1; D is undetermined. The CDR3 has 14 amino acids. The germline V and J ends were trimmed by 6 bases and 0 bases, with 11 bases remaining between them. Germline CDR1 and CDR2: LNHNV and YYDKDF (reference sequence). CDR3 residues: CATSPREMNTEAFF. CDR3 coding DNA: TGTGCCACCAGTCCGAGAGAGATGAACACTGAAGCTTTCTTT.

The chain uses TRBV18 and TRBJ1-5; D gene uncertain. This CDR3 is built from 12 residues. With 2 bases removed from V and 10 bases from J, the gap between germline ends came to 9 bases. CDR1 and CDR2 (germline): KGHSH, LQKENI. DNA for the CDR3: TGTGCCAGCTCACCAACCGGGAATCCCCAGCATTTT. Its translation is CASSPTGNPQHF.

The V call is TRBV4-1, the J call TRBJ2-1; TRBD1 might be the D (6 bases). The CDR3 has 16 amino acids. V was cut by 1 base and J by 2 bases, with 12 bases left in between. Germline values: CDR1 MGHRA, CDR2 YSYEKL. Here the CDR3 DNA reads TGCGCCAGCAGCCAAGGTCAAGGGGGTACCTACAATGAGCAGTTCTTC. It translates to CASSQGQGGTYNEQFF.

This clone turned up a few times. The V call is TRBV14, the J call TRBJ1-4; the D gene is possibly TRBD1 (6 bases). Trimming removed 4 bases from V and 8 bases from J, with 20 bases in between. The CDR3 runs 16 residues. The germline V gene encodes CDR1 SGHDN and CDR2 FVKESK. Here the CDR3 reads CASSLGQTGMREKLFF. CDR3 nucleotide sequence: TGTGCCAGCAGCCTCGGACAGACCGGGATGAGGGAAAAACTGTTTTTT. Full variable domain (rest looked up from reference TRBV14 and TRBJ1-4): EAGVTQFPSHSVIEKGQTVTLRCDPISGHDNLYWYRRVMGKEIKFLLHFVKESKQDESGMPNNRFLAERTGGTYSTLKVQPAELEDSGVYFCASSLGQTGMREKLFFGSGTQLSVL.

This sequence joins TRBV27 and TRBJ2-2; weak D call: TRBD1 (6 bases). The CDR3 is 13 residues long. Germline CDR1 reads MNHEY; CDR2 reads SMNVEV (reference sequence). The germline V and J ends were trimmed by 3 bases and 11 bases, with 13 bases remaining between them. CDR3 bases: TGTGCCAGCAGTTTCTCAGGGGCCTATGAGCTGTTTTTT. Protein sequence: CASSFSGAYELFF.

The gene calls are TRBV5-4 and TRBJ1-4; the D is unclear. The CDR3 sequence is 15 residues long. Germline loops: CDR1 SGHNT, CDR2 YYREEE (reference sequence). Trimming removed 0 bases from V and 1 base from J, with 7 bases in between. In DNA form, the CDR3 reads TGTGCCAGCAGCTTGGCGGCAGGAACTAATGAAAAACTGTTTTTT. It encodes CASSLAAGTNEKLFF. The full variable domain, completed using reference TRBV5-4 and TRBJ1-4, is ETGVTQSPTHLIKTRGQQVTLRCSSQSGHNTVSWYQQALGQGPQFIFQYYREEENGRGNFPPRFSGLQFPNYSSELNVNALELDDSALYLCASSLAAGTNEKLFFGSGTQLSVL.

The chain joins TRBV6-1 to TRBJ1-5; weak D call: TRBD1 (5 bases). CDR1 and CDR2 (germline): MNHNS, SASEGT. The CDR3 sequence is 15 residues long. The V end lost 2 bases, the J end lost 7 bases, and 15 bases lay between the germline ends. CDR3: CASSESGYVEQPQHF. DNA of the CDR3: TGTGCCAGCAGTGAATCAGGGTACGTTGAACAGCCCCAGCATTTT.

The V gene is TRBV27, the J gene TRBJ1-5, with D perhaps TRBD1 (5 bases). The V end was cut by 0 bases, the J end by 7 bases, with 7 bases between. Looked up from germline, CDR1 is MNHEY and CDR2 is SMNVEV (reference sequence). The CDR3 loop spans 13 amino acids. The CDR3 DNA is TGTGCCAGCAGTTTATCTCAGGGCCAGCCCCAGCATTTT. It yields the protein CASSLSQGQPQHF.

The sample holds one count of this clone. The chain uses TRBV27 and TRBJ2-7, with D possibly being TRBD2 (6 bases). The V end was cut by 4 bases, the J end by 2 bases, with 12 bases between. CDR3 length: 14 amino acids. Germline CDR1 is MNHEY and CDR2 is SMNVEV (reference sequence). In nucleotides, the CDR3 is TGTGCCAGCAGTTCCGCGGGGAAGACCTACGAGCAGTACTTC. Translated, it gives CASSSAGKTYEQYF.

V usage is TRBV24-1 and J usage is TRBJ2-3, with 8 bases matching TRBD2. The CDR3 spans 15 residues. The germline V gene encodes CDR1 KGHDR and CDR2 SFDVKD. With 4 bases clipped from V and 5 bases from J, the junction kept 7 bases outside the gene matches. The CDR3 DNA is TGTGCCACCAGTGAGAGCGGGAGTTCGAGAGATACGCAGTATTTT. It yields the protein CATSESGSSRDTQYF.

The rearrangement joins TRBV9 to TRBJ1-2; 12 positions agree with TRBD1. CDR1 and CDR2 from the germline V gene are SGDLS and YYNGEE. This CDR3 is built from 15 residues. The V and J ends lost 2 bases and 8 bases, in that order; junction bases with no gene match: 7. The CDR3 protein is CASSVLGQGAWGYTF. The CDR3 nucleotides are TGTGCCAGCAGCGTCCTGGGACAGGGGGCTTGGGGCTACACCTTC. The variable domain in full, with the rest retrieved from reference TRBV9 and TRBJ1-2, is DSGVTQTPKHLITATGQRVTLRCSPRSGDLSVYWYQQSLDQGLQFLIQYYNGEERAKGNILERFSAQQFPDLHSELNLSSLELGDSALYFCASSVLGQGAWGYTFGSGTRLTVV.

The chain has TRBV3-1 (or the pseudogene TRBV3-2) and TRBJ2-5; possibly TRBD1 for D (5 bases). This CDR3 is 14 amino acids long. The V and J ends lost 8 bases and 6 bases respectively, with 19 bases between them. In germline, CDR1 is LGHDT, CDR2 YNNKEL (reference sequence). The CDR3 loop reads CASGTWEGVKTQYF. CDR3 nucleotides: TGTGCCAGCGGAACTTGGGAAGGGGTTAAGACCCAGTACTTC.

The chain combines TRBV5-8 with TRBJ1-5; tentatively, D is TRBD1 (6 bases). The CDR3 consists of 16 residues. V dropped 2 bases and J dropped 0 bases, with 12 bases sitting between them. CDR1 and CDR2 (germline): SGHTS, YDEGEE. The DNA for the CDR3 is TGTGCCAGCAGCTTCGGGACAACTAATAGCAATCAGCCCCAGCATTTT. It is translated as CASSFGTTNSNQPQHF.

This chain uses TRBV6-5 with TRBJ1-1, with D uncertain. V lost 4 bases and J lost 1, with 10 bases in between. Germline CDR1 MNHEY, CDR2 SVGAGI. This CDR3 region has 14 residues. The CDR3 coding sequence is TGTGCCAGCAGTTCCCTGCCCGGGAACACTGAAGCTTTCTTT. It codes for CASSSLPGNTEAFF.

V usage is TRBV7-6 and J usage is TRBJ2-1; the match to TRBD2 covers 10 bases. Germline V gives CDR1 SGHVS, CDR2 FNYEAQ. The CDR3 extends over 17 amino acids. With V trimmed by 1 base and J by 3 bases, 6 bases remained unmatched. The CDR3 coding sequence is TGTGCCAGCAGCTTAGAGATCTCTAGCGGGGGCTACAATGAGCAGTTCTTC. This codes for CASSLEISSGGYNEQFF.

V and J are TRBV6-5 and TRBJ2-2, with D perhaps matching TRBD1 (6 bases). The CDR3 consists of 13 residues. The V end was cut by 5 bases, the J end by 5 bases, with 9 bases between. CDR1 and CDR2 from the germline V gene are MNHEY and SVGAGI. The CDR3 DNA is TGTGCCAGCAGTCGAGGGGGAACCGGGGAGCTGTTTTTT. Amino acids: CASSRGGTGELFF.

V is TRBV4-2 and J is TRBJ2-6, with D unresolved. Per germline, CDR1 LGHNA and CDR2 YNFKEQ. V lost 0 bases, J lost 0 bases, and 6 bases lay in between. There are 16 residues in the CDR3. CDR3 nucleotide sequence: TGTGCCAGCAGCCAAGAGGCGGACTCTGGGGCCAACGTCCTGACTTTC. Translated: CASSQEADSGANVLTF.

The chain joins TRBV30 to TRBJ1-1; the match to TRBD1 covers 9 bases. Germline loops: CDR1 GTSNPN, CDR2 SVGIG (reference sequence). Trimming removed 1 base from V and 0 bases from J; junction bases left unmatched: 6. The CDR3 length is 16 residues. The DNA for the CDR3 is TGTGCCTGGAGTGGTACAGGGGGCTCCATGAACACTGAAGCTTTCTTT. The encoded protein is CAWSGTGGSMNTEAFF.

The chain recombines TRBV7-2 with TRBJ1-3; D is unresolved. The V end was cut by 1 base, the J end by 0 bases, with 7 bases between. Germline V gives CDR1 SGHTA, CDR2 FQGNSA. The CDR3 extends over 15 amino acids. The CDR3 bases are TGTGCCAGCAGCTTAGGCGTATCCTCTGGAAACACCATATATTTT. As protein: CASSLGVSSGNTIYF.

The CDR3 region is CASSEMQQIISGNTIYF. The DNA of the CDR3 is TGTGCCAGCAGTGAAATGCAACAGATCATCTCTGGAAACACCATATATTTT. This chain joins TRBV25-1 and TRBJ1-3; the D is unclear. The CDR3 loop spans 17 amino acids. Trimming left V 2 bases short and J 0 bases short, with 14 bases between. Germline CDR1 reads MGHDK; CDR2 reads SYGVNS. Full variable domain (missing parts from reference TRBV25-1 and TRBJ1-3): EADIYQTPRYLVIGTGKKITLECSQTMGHDKMYWYQQDPGMELHLIHYSYGVNSTEKGDLSSESTVSRIRTEHFPLTLESARPSHTSQYLCASSEMQQIISGNTIYFGEGSWLTVV.

This clone was seen more than once but under ten times. Other DNA sequences in the sample encode the same CDR3. The chain combines TRBV9 with TRBJ1-1; D gene uncertain. With 4 bases removed from V and 5 bases from J, the gap between germline ends came to 12 bases. CDR3 length equals 13 residues. Germline lookup yields CDR1 SGDLS and CDR2 YYNGEE. CDR3 bases: TGTGCCAGCAGCCGTGGAGATGGTACTGAAGCTTTCTTT. This gives the protein CASSRGDGTEAFF.